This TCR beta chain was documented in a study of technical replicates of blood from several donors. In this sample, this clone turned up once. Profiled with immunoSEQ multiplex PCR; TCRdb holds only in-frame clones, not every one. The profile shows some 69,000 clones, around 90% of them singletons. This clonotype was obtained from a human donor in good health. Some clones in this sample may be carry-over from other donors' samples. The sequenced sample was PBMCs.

The CDR3 region has the DNA TGTGCCAGCAGCCCCCCGGGGACACCCCGGCTTGGCTACACCTTC. It translates to CASSPPGTPRLGYTF. J is TRBJ1-2 and V is TRBV7-9; a weak D match, TRBD1 (6 bases). V lost 5 bases and J 7 bases, leaving 20 bases between the germline ends. Germline CDR1 and CDR2: SEHNR and FQNEAQ (reference sequence). CDR3 length: 15 residues.